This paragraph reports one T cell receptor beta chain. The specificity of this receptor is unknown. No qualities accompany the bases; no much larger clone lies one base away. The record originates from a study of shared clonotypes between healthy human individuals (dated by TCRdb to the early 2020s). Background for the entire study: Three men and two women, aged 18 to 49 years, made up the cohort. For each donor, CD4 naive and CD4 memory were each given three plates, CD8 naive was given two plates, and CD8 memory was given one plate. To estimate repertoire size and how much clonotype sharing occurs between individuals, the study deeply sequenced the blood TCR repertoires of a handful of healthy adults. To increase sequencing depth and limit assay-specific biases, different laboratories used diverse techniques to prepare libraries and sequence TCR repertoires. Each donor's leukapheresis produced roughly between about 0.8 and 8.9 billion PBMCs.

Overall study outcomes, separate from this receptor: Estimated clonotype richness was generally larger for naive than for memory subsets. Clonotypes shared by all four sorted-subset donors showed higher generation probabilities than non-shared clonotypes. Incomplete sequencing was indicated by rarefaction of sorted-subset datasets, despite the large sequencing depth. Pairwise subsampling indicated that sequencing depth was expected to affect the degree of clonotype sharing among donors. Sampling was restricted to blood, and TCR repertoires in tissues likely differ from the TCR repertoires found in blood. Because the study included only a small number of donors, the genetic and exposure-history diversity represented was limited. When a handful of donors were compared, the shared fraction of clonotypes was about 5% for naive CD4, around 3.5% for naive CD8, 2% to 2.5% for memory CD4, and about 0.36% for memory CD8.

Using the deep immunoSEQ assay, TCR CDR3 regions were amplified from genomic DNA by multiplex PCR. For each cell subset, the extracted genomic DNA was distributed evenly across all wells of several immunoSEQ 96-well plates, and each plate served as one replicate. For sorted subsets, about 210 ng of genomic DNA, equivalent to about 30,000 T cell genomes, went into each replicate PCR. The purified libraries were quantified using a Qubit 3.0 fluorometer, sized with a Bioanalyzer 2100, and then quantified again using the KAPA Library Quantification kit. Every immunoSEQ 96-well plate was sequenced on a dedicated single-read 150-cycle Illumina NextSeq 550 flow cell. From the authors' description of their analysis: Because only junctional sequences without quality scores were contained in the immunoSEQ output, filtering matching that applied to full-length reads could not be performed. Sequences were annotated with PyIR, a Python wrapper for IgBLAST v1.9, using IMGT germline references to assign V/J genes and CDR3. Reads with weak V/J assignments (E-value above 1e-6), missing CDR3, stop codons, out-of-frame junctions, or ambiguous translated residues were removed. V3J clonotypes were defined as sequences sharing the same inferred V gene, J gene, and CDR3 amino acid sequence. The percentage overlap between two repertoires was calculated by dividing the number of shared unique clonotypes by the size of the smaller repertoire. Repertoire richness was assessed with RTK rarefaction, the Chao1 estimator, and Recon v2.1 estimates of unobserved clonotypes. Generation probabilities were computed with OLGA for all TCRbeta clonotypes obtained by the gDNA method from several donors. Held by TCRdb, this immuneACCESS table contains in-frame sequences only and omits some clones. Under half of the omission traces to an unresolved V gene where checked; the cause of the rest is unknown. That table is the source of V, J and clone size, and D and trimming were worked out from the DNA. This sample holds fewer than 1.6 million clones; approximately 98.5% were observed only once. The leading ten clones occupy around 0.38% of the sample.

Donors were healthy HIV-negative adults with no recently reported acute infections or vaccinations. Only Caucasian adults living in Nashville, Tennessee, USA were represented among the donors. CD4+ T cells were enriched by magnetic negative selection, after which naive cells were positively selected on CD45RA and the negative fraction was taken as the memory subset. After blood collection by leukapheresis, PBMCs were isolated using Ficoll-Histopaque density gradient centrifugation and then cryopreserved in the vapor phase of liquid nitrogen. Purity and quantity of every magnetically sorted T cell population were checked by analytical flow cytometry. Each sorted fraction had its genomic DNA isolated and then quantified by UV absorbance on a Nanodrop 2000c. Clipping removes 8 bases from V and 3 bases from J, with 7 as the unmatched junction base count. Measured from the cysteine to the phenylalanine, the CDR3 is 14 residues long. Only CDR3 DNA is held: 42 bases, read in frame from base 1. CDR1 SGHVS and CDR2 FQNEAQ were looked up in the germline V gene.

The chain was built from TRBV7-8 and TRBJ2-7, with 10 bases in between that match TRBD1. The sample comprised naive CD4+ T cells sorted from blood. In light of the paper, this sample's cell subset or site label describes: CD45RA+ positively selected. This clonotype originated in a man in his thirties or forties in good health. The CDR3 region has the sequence CASSPGTGVYEQYF. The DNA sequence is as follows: TGTGCCAGCTCACCAGGGACAGGGGTCTACGAGCAGTACTTC.